The source of this T cell receptor (beta chain) is a study of identical twins. This clonotype was seen ten or more times. Unique molecular identifiers were present on the cDNA, which also gained a universal primer site by template switching. In TCRdb, the 5' RACE reads were re-called with MiXCR into one record per CDR3 protein. This table holds 500,000 to 650,000 distinct CDR3 sequences, 7.1% found once. V was pared by 3 bases and J by 5 bases, with 11 bases of the junction left unmatched. The CDR3 is 16 residues long. The germline gives CDR1 DFQATT, CDR2 SNEGSKA (reference sequence). The sample also formed part of further work on yellow fever vaccine responses in identical twins.

The sequence derives from a woman aged 18-30 years in good health. J is TRBJ2-1 and V is TRBV20-1; TRBD2 aligns across 9 bases. The source material was PBMCs. The CDR3 reads CSASHPLAGGHNEQFF. Written as DNA, the CDR3 is TGCAGTGCTAGCCATCCCTTGGCGGGAGGGCACAATGAGCAGTTCTTC.